This T cell receptor beta chain emerged from a study of T cell responses to AZD1222 COVID-19 vaccine. Study details: Pooling covered second doses at about 4 or about 12 weeks. Study-wide results and caveats: Reports indicate that nearly half of spike-specific TCRs are directed at unmutated variant regions. Receipt of two AZD1222 doses was followed by a rise in Spike-specific TCR breadth and depth. Among vaccine-associated CD4 TCRs, coverage spanned spike, with dominance at 160-218 and 743-854.

The CDR3 has 13 amino acids. V was shortened by 7 bases and J by 6 bases, with 14 bases between the two germline ends. Germline V gene data show CDR1 as KGHDR and CDR2 as SFDVKD. Comments on this clone: Its antigen is currently unknown.

Using immunoSEQ multiplex PCR, the repertoire was profiled, and TCRdb retains in-frame clones only, with some absent. The table records 150,000 to 160,000 clones, more than 75% of them present only once. The sample in question was peripheral blood, obtained on day 0 of AZD1222 vaccination. This TCR was recovered from an adult in good health. This sequence joins TRBV24-1 and TRBJ1-2; D uncertain. The DNA of the CDR3 is TGTGCCACCAGGGCCTCGGGGAGCGATGGCTACACCTTC. It codes for CATRASGSDGYTF.